This is a list of T cell receptor beta chains from one sample in a study of CD8 T cells in ankylosing spondylitis. Via MiXCR, TCRdb re-called the 5' RACE reads, giving one row per CDR3 protein. This sample has roughly 370,000 distinct CDR3 sequences, with under 25% found just once. Sequenced material: blood, either unsorted or a sorted T cell fraction (not recorded which). These receptors were obtained from a male donor with ankylosing spondylitis. Both conserved end residues are part of each CDR3. The D gene is left open where the match is weak. Only some rows state a clone size, as once, few, many or a class for expanded clones.

d_gene	abundance	v_gene	j_gene	CDR3aa	CDR3nt
.	few	TRBV18	TRBJ2-4	CASSPNRQGGNIQYF	TGTGCCAGCTCACCGAATCGGCAGGGCGGAAACATTCAGTACTTC
TRBD1	.	TRBV5-1	TRBJ2-5	CASSRQRDRPETQYF	TGCGCCAGCAGTCGCCAACGGGACAGGCCAGAGACCCAGTACTTC
.	.	TRBV30	TRBJ2-7	CAWMNGGKDYEQYF	TGTGCCTGGATGAATGGCGGGAAAGACTACGAGCAGTACTTC
TRBD2	few	TRBV5-1	TRBJ2-7	CASSQASGLASYEQYF	TGCGCCAGCAGCCAGGCCTCGGGACTAGCTTCCTACGAGCAGTACTTC
TRBD2	.	TRBV7-3	TRBJ2-1	CASSEALWGGEQFF	TGTGCCAGCAGCGAGGCTCTTTGGGGGGGTGAGCAGTTCTTC
.	few	TRBV5-8	TRBJ2-1	CASGGGQIYNEQFF	TGTGCCAGCGGGGGGGGACAAATATACAATGAGCAGTTCTTC
.	.	TRBV5-5	TRBJ2-1	CASSLVVSEQFF	TGTGCCAGCAGCTTGGTGGTCAGCGAGCAGTTCTTC
.	few	TRBV12-3/TRBV12-4	TRBJ1-6	CASSYSPPNSPLHF	TGTGCCAGCAGTTACAGTCCGCCAAATTCACCCCTCCACTTT
.	many	TRBV12-3/TRBV12-4	TRBJ2-7	CASSLIGVEQYF	TGTGCCAGCAGTTTAATCGGGGTTGAGCAGTACTTC
.	few	TRBV12-3/TRBV12-4	TRBJ1-2	CASTPGIFYGYTF	TGTGCCAGCACCCCCGGGATCTTCTATGGCTACACCTTC
.	.	TRBV7-2	TRBJ2-1	CASSPQAGLTYNEQFF	TGTGCCAGCAGCCCTCAAGCGGGCCTTACCTACAATGAGCAGTTCTTC
.	.	TRBV7-8	TRBJ2-1	CASLRGVAYNEQFF	TGTGCCAGTTTGAGGGGGGTCGCCTACAATGAGCAGTTCTTC
.	.	TRBV20-1	TRBJ2-5	CSARQILADKETQYF	TGCAGTGCTAGGCAGATTTTAGCGGATAAAGAGACCCAGTACTTC
TRBD2	.	TRBV28	TRBJ2-1	CASSSPGGSSYNEQFF	TGTGCCAGCAGTTCCCCTGGCGGGAGCTCCTACAATGAGCAGTTCTTC
.	many	TRBV6-8	TRBJ1-3	CASSPGTSGNTIYF	TGTGCCAGCAGCCCCGGGACTTCTGGAAACACCATATATTTT